A single sample gave rise to the 8 T cell receptor beta chains below, sequenced in a study of cytomegalovirus exposure and HLA in healthy donors. Primers for the PCR totalled 60 Vbeta and 13 Jbeta. Sequencing was performed with immunoSEQ multiplex PCR; in TCRdb, only in-frame clones are kept and a portion is missing. This sample has some 95,000 clones; over 75% occur once, and the top ten carry 6.5% to 8%. Sequenced: PBMCs. Receptor source: a man in his forties or fifties in good health and CMV-seropositive.

This sequence joins TRBV6-5 and TRBJ2-7; 9 nucleotides match TRBD2. The length of the CDR3 is 14 residues. Germline V gives CDR1 MNHEY, CDR2 SVGAGI. V lost 7 bases to trimming and J lost 2 bases; unmatched junction nucleotides: 6. The CDR3 nucleotides read TGTGCCAGCACAGATAGCGGGGGAGCCTACGAGCAGTACTTC. Its translation is CASTDSGGAYEQYF.

The sample holds a few counts of this clone. This chain links TRBV4-3 with TRBJ1-1; 8 bases are shared with TRBD1. The length of the CDR3 is 18 residues. The germline V gene has CDR1 LGHNA and CDR2 YSLEER. V was pared by 0 bases and J by 4 bases, with 13 bases of the junction left unmatched. CDR3 DNA sequence: TGCGCCAGCAGCCAAGATCTAGGACAGGGAAAAAAGGCCACTGAAGCTTTCTTT. This codes for CASSQDLGQGKKATEAFF.

The chain is built from TRBV9 and TRBJ2-3; D not resolved. The CDR3 totals 12 residues. Trimming pared 3 bases from V and 0 bases from J, leaving 2 bases between. Looked up from germline, CDR1 is SGDLS and CDR2 is YYNGEE. CDR3 DNA: TGTGCCAGCAGCGCGAGCACAGATACGCAGTATTTT. The encoded protein is CASSASTDTQYF.

The chain carries TRBV7-9 and TRBJ2-2, with D perhaps TRBD1 (6 bases). CDR3 size: 15 residues. Trimming cost V 1 base and J 3 bases, with 9 bases left between them. In germline, CDR1 is SEHNR, CDR2 FQNEAQ (reference sequence). This CDR3 reads CASSLGNRDTGELFF. CDR3 coding DNA: TGTGCCAGCAGCTTAGGAAACAGGGACACCGGGGAGCTGTTTTTT.

The CDR3 region is CASSLSTDRRGYTF. The DNA for the CDR3 is TGTGCCAGCAGTTTATCGACGGATAGGCGGGGCTACACCTTC. V gene TRBV27 combines with J gene TRBJ1-2; D ambiguous. CDR1 and CDR2 (germline): MNHEY, SMNVEV (reference sequence). This CDR3 contains 14 residues. V lost 0 bases and J lost 8, with 13 bases in between.

The chain uses TRBV4-2 and TRBJ2-3; D is perhaps TRBD2 (5 bases). Trimming left V 4 bases short and J 2 bases short, with 7 bases between. Germline CDR1 is LGHNA and CDR2 is YNFKEQ. This CDR3 is 13 amino acids long. The CDR3 here is CASSRETTDTQYF. CDR3 nucleotide sequence: TGTGCCAGCAGCCGGGAGACCACAGATACGCAGTATTTT.

The chain recombines TRBV28 with TRBJ2-7, with TRBD1 identical over 9 bases. The CDR3 contains 14 residues. With V trimmed by 4 bases and J by 4 bases, 5 bases remained unmatched. CDR1 MDHEN and CDR2 SYDVKM come from the germline V gene. CDR3 amino acids: CASSSTGGAYEQYF. CDR3 DNA: TGTGCCAGCAGTTCCACAGGGGGCGCGTACGAGCAGTACTTC.

V is TRBV13 and J is TRBJ1-2, with TRBD1 identical over 8 bases. Germline V gives CDR1 PRHDT, CDR2 FYEKMQ (reference sequence). The CDR3 spans 15 residues. The V gene end was trimmed by 2 bases and the J gene end by 4 bases; junction bases not matched to a gene: 6. The CDR3 loop is CASSLSTGAVYGYTF. The CDR3 DNA follows: TGTGCCAGCAGCTTATCGACAGGGGCGGTCTATGGCTACACCTTC. Using reference TRBV13 and TRBJ1-2 for the parts outside the CDR3, the full variable domain is AAGVIQSPRHLIKEKRETATLKCYPIPRHDTVYWYQQGPGQDPQFLISFYEKMQSDKGSIPDRFSAQQFSDYHSELNMSSLELGDSALYFCASSLSTGAVYGYTFGSGTRLTVV.